One T cell receptor beta chain is described in this entry. Its antigen is not identified. Samples with a second dose at about 4 or about 12 weeks were pooled together. CDR1 and CDR2 from the germline V gene are KGHDR and SFDVKD. CDR3 size: 17 residues. With V trimmed by 3 bases and J by 0 bases, 5 bases remained unmatched. This entry is derived from a study of T cell responses to AZD1222 COVID-19 vaccine. Overall study results and limits: Repertoire sampling happened only post peak T cell response.

Profiled with immunoSEQ multiplex PCR; TCRdb holds only in-frame clones, not every one. Counted here are roughly 140,000 clones, 90% occurring once; the ten biggest clones make up approximately 3%. The rearrangement uses TRBV24-1 and TRBJ2-1; 9 bases align to TRBD2. The sample was peripheral blood, taken 28 days after the second AZD1222 dose. The sequence came from an adult who received the AZD1222 COVID-19 vaccine. The CDR3, as DNA: TGTGCCACCAGTGATCACTCTAGCGGGATCTCCTACAATGAGCAGTTCTTC. Translating gives CATSDHSSGISYNEQFF.